This T cell receptor (beta chain) was identified during a study of T cell repertoires in cytomegalovirus infection. The CDR3 is 13 amino acids. Germline V gene sequence: CDR1 SGHTA, CDR2 FQGTGA. V trimming: 5 bases; J trimming: 8 bases; junction bases outside the gene matches: 5. This clonotype occurred once. TCRdb re-called the reads through MiXCR, storing one row per CDR3 protein. The sample lists roughly 720,000 distinct CDR3 sequences, 35% seen once, with 2.5% to 3.5% in the top ten. This chain uses TRBV7-3 with TRBJ1-1; 10 bases are a match to TRBD1. The sample was PBMCs. This TCR was recovered from a human donor in good health (CMV status not recorded). Some clones in this sample may be carry-over from other donors' samples. The CDR3 sequence is CASSPGTGAEAFF. For the CDR3, the DNA is TGTGCCAGCAGCCCCGGGACAGGGGCAGAAGCTTTCTTT. The full variable domain, with the rest looked up from reference TRBV7-3 and TRBJ1-1, is GAGVSQTPSNKVTEKGKYVELRCDPISGHTALYWYRQSLGQGPEFLIYFQGTGAADDSGLPNDRFFAVRPEGSVSTLKIQRTERGDSAVYLCASSPGTGAEAFFGQGTRLTVV.